The 9 T cell receptor beta chains below all came from one sample that was sequenced in a study of cytomegalovirus exposure and HLA in healthy donors. The PCR used 60 Vbeta and 13 Jbeta primers. TCRdb keeps only in-frame clones here, not all; method: immunoSEQ multiplex PCR. This table has approximately 160,000 clones, 77% appearing once. The source material was PBMCs. The receptors originated from a woman aged 30 to 39 in good health and CMV-seronegative.

CDR3 loop: CASSLGAAQQFF. The CDR3, as DNA: TGTGCCAGCAGCTTAGGAGCGGCGCAGCAGTTCTTC. This chain uses TRBV11-3 with TRBJ2-1; tentative D call: TRBD2 (5 bases). V lost 1 base, J lost 11 bases, and 9 bases lay in between. CDR3 length: 12 residues. The germline V gene has CDR1 SGHNT and CDR2 YENEEA. Combining the CDR3 with reference TRBV11-3 and TRBJ2-1 gives the whole variable domain EAGVVQSPRYKIIEKKQPVAFWCNPISGHNTLYWYLQNLGQGPELLIRYENEEAVDDSQLPKDRFSAERLKGVDSTLKIQPAELGDSAVYLCASSLGAAQQFFGPGTRLTVL.

V gene TRBV15 combines with J gene TRBJ2-1, with a possible D match to TRBD1 (6 bases). CDR1 is LNHNV and CDR2 is YYDKDF in the germline V gene (reference sequence). Trimming left V 0 bases short and J 6 bases short, with 15 bases between. The CDR3 runs to 16 residues. CDR3 region: CATSREKQGFLNEQFF. CDR3 sequence (DNA): TGTGCCACCAGCAGAGAAAAACAGGGCTTCCTCAATGAGCAGTTCTTC.

The rearrangement joins TRBV5-1 to TRBJ2-7, with D tentatively TRBD2 (5 bases). The V and J ends lost 1 base and 3 bases respectively, with 11 bases between them. The CDR3 totals 14 residues. Germline CDR1 and CDR2: SGHRS and YFSETQ. CDR3 coding DNA: TGCGCCAGCAGCTTGCCGGGATTCGACTACGAGCAGTACTTC. Amino acids: CASSLPGFDYEQYF.

The rearrangement uses TRBV19 and TRBJ2-5; 11 bases match TRBD1. J lost 2 bases, V lost 1 base, and 3 bases had no gene match. Germline values: CDR1 LNHDA, CDR2 SQIVND (reference sequence). The CDR3 has 16 amino acids. CDR3 sequence: CASSIGGTGGQETQYF. Here the CDR3 DNA reads TGTGCCAGTAGTATAGGGGGGACAGGGGGACAAGAGACCCAGTACTTC. The whole variable domain, remainder taken from reference TRBV19 and TRBJ2-5, is DGGITQSPKYLFRKEGQNVTLSCEQNLNHDAMYWYRQDPGQGLRLIYYSQIVNDFQKGDIAEGYSVSREKKESFPLTVTSAQKNPTAFYLCASSIGGTGGQETQYFGPGTRLLVL.

This chain connects TRBV5-1 to TRBJ2-3; 7 nucleotides agree with TRBD2. Germline-derived CDR1 and CDR2 are SGHRS and YFSETQ. The V gene end was trimmed by 0 bases and the J gene end by 0 bases; junction bases not matched to a gene: 7. This CDR3 is 17 amino acids long. The CDR3 spells CASSLELAVPSTDTQYF. The CDR3 bases are TGCGCCAGCAGCTTGGAGCTAGCGGTACCTAGCACAGATACGCAGTATTTT.

This chain uses TRBV7-2 with TRBJ1-6, with D possibly matching TRBD1 (5 bases). CDR1 is SGHTA, CDR2 FQGNSA, per germline. This CDR3 contains 17 residues. V dropped 0 bases and J dropped 13 bases, with 22 bases sitting between them. The CDR3 sequence: CASSLAPVRSAQGPLHF. The CDR3 DNA follows: TGTGCCAGCAGCTTAGCGCCGGTGCGCTCCGCCCAGGGTCCCCTCCACTTT.

This chain joins TRBV27 and TRBJ2-7, with 10 bases aligning to TRBD1. Looked up from germline, CDR1 is MNHEY and CDR2 is SMNVEV (reference sequence). This CDR3 comprises 16 residues. With 2 bases clipped from V and 1 base from J, the junction kept 5 bases outside the gene matches. The CDR3 nucleotides read TGTGCCAGCAGTTTACTTACGGGACAGGGGTCCTACGAGCAGTACTTC. Residues: CASSLLTGQGSYEQYF.

The genes are TRBV27 and TRBJ1-1; TRBD1 is a possible D gene (5 bases). The CDR3 sequence is 11 residues long. V gave up 5 bases and J gave up 7 bases, with 8 bases separating them. The germline V gene encodes CDR1 MNHEY and CDR2 SMNVEV (reference sequence). The CDR3 DNA follows: TGTGCCAGCAGTGGAAGGGGTGAAGCTTTCTTT. This codes for CASSGRGEAFF.

The V call is TRBV27, the J call TRBJ2-1; D gene unclear. Trimming removed 6 bases from V and 8 bases from J, with 11 bases in between. The CDR3 spans 12 residues. Germline V CDR1 and CDR2: MNHEY, SMNVEV (reference sequence). CDR3 bases: TGTGCCAGCAGGGAAACTATTCATGAGCAGTTCTTC. Its translation is CASRETIHEQFF.